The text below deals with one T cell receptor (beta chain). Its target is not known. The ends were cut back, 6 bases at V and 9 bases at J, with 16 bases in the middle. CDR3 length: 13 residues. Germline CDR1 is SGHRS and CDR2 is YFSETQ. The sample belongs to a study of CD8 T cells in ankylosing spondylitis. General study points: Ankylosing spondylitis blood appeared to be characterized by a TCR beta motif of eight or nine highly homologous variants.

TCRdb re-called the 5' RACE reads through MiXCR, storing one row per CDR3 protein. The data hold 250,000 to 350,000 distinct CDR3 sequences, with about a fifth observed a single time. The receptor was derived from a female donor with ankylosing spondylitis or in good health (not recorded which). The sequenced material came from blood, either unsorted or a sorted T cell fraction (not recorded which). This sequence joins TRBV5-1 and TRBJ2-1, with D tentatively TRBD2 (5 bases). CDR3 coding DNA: TGCGCCAGCAATCGAGAGGGTCCCGGTGAGCAGTTCTTC. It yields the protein CASNREGPGEQFF.